This TCR beta chain originates from a study of technical replicates of blood from a few donors. In this sample, this clone turned up once. Sequencing was performed with immunoSEQ multiplex PCR; in TCRdb, only in-frame clones are kept and a portion is missing. The table lists roughly 14,000 clones, more than 80% of them singletons. The CDR3 spans 16 residues. Germline assignment: CDR1 LNHDA and CDR2 SQIVND (reference sequence). Losses at the gene ends were 5 bases for V and 0 bases for J; bases not matched to a gene: 6. The sample taken for sequencing was PBMCs. The chain has TRBV19 and TRBJ2-2; TRBD2 matches at 7 bases. The sequence was collected from a human donor in good health. Here the CDR3 reads CASSSPGTTNTGELFF. DNA for the CDR3: TGTGCCAGTAGTTCCCCCGGGACTACGAACACCGGGGAGCTGTTTTTT.